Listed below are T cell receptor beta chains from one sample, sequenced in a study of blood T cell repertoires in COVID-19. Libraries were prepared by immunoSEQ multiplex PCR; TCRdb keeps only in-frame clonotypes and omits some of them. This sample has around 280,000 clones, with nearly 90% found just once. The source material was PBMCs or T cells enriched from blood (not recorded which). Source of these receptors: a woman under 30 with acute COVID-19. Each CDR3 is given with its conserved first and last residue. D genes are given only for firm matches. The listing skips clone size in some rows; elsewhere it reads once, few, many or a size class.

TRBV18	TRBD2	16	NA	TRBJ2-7	CASSPPRSGKTYEQYF	TGTGCCAGCTCACCGCCTAGGAGCGGGAAAACCTACGAGCAGTACTTC
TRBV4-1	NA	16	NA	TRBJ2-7	CASSQVIGQGFYEQYF	TGCGCCAGCAGTCAAGTGATAGGGCAGGGATTCTACGAGCAGTACTTC
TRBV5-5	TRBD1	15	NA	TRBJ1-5	CASSLERQGTQPQHF	TGTGCCAGCAGCTTGGAAAGACAGGGCACTCAGCCCCAGCATTTT
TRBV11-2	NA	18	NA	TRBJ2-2	CASSSLFFSRGETGELFF	TGTGCCAGCAGCTCATTATTCTTCAGTCGGGGAGAGACCGGGGAGCTGTTTTTT
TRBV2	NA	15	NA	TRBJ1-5	CASSEQGLRSQPQHF	TGTGCCAGCAGTGAGCAGGGATTAAGAAGCCAGCCCCAGCATTTT
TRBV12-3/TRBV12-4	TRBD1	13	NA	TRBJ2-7	CASSRGRGDEQYF	TGTGCCAGCAGCAGGGGGCGCGGCGACGAGCAGTACTTC
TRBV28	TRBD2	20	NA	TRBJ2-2	CASSLFTGLAGVRSTGELFF	TGTGCCAGCAGTTTATTCACGGGACTAGCGGGAGTCCGGTCCACCGGGGAGCTGTTTTTT
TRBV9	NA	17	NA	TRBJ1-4	CASSVGALSTTNEKLFF	TGTGCCAGCAGCGTAGGGGCTCTTTCGACAACTAATGAAAAACTGTTTTTT
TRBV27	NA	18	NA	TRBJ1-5	CASSLGGPKGGSNQPQHF	TGTGCCAGCAGTTTAGGGGGCCCAAAGGGTGGGAGCAATCAGCCCCAGCATTTT
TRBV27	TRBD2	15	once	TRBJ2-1	CASFGTSGRGNEQFF	TGTGCCAGCTTTGGGACTAGCGGGAGAGGGAATGAGCAGTTCTTC
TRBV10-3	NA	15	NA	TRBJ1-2	CAISEFSGNGGGYTF	TGTGCCATCAGTGAATTCTCAGGGAATGGTGGTGGCTACACCTTC
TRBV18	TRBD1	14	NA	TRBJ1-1	CASSRQGWDTEAFF	TGTGCCAGCTCCCGACAGGGTTGGGACACTGAAGCTTTCTTT
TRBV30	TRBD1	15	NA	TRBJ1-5	CAWSINGQGRLPQHF	TGTGCCTGGAGTATCAATGGACAGGGACGTTTGCCCCAGCATTTT
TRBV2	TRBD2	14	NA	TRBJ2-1	CASARGGRVSEQFF	TGTGCCAGTGCTAGGGGCGGGAGGGTCAGTGAGCAGTTCTTC
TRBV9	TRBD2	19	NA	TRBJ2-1	CASSVGTSGRARVANEQFF	TGTGCCAGCAGCGTTGGGACTAGCGGGAGGGCCAGGGTTGCCAATGAGCAGTTCTTC
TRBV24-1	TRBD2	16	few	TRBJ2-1	CATSRQSGSSYNEQFF	TGTGCCACCAGTCGTCAAAGCGGGAGCTCCTACAATGAGCAGTTCTTC
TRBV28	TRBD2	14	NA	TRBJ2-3	CAISLAGGTDTQYF	TGTGCCATCTCGCTAGCGGGAGGGACAGATACGCAGTATTTT
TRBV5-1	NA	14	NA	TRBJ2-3	CASSYDLLTDTQYF	TGCGCCAGCAGCTACGACTTACTCACAGATACGCAGTATTTT
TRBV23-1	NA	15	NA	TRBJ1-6	CASTVSSSYNSPLHF	TGCGCCAGCACCGTCTCGAGCTCCTATAATTCACCCCTCCACTTT
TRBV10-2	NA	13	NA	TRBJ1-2	CASNKGEDYGYTF	TGCGCCAGCAATAAGGGAGAGGACTATGGCTACACCTTC
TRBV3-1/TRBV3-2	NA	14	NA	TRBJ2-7	CASSREGESYEQYF	TGTGCCAGCAGCCGAGAGGGAGAGAGCTACGAGCAGTACTTC
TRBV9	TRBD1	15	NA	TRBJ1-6	CASSAETGANSPLHF	TGTGCCAGCAGCGCCGAGACAGGGGCCAATTCACCCCTCCACTTT
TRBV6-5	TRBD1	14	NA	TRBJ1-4	CASIRDRGNEKLFF	TGTGCCAGCATCAGAGACAGGGGTAATGAAAAACTGTTTTTT
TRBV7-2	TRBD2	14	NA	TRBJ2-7	CASSFGLAGYEQYF	TGTGCCAGCAGCTTCGGACTAGCGGGTTACGAGCAGTACTTC
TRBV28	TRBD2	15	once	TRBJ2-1	CASSFQTSGISEQFF	TGTGCCAGCAGTTTTCAGACTAGCGGGATTAGTGAGCAGTTCTTC
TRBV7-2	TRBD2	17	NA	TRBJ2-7	CASSGPGLAGEGSEQYF	TGTGCCAGCAGCGGGCCGGGACTAGCGGGAGAAGGGTCCGAGCAGTACTTC
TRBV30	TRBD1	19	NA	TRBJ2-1	CAWRGGTGDLVSYYNEQFF	TGTGCCTGGAGGGGAGGGACAGGGGACTTAGTTTCGTACTACAATGAGCAGTTCTTC
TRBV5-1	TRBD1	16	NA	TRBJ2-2	CASSLVGQGRAGELFF	TGCGCCAGCAGCTTGGTGGGACAGGGGAGAGCCGGGGAGCTGTTTTTT
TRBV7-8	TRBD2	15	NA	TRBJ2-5	CASSLGGLGGETQYF	TGTGCCAGCAGCTTGGGAGGGCTGGGAGGAGAGACCCAGTACTTC
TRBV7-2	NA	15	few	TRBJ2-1	CASSLSGQTYNEQFF	TGTGCCAGCAGCCTCTCGGGACAAACCTACAATGAGCAGTTCTTC
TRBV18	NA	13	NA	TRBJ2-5	CASSQSLQETQYF	TGTGCCAGCTCGCAGTCCCTCCAAGAGACCCAGTACTTC
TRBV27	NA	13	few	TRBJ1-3	CASSLSRGNTIYF	TGTGCCAGCAGTTTATCGAGGGGAAACACCATATATTTT
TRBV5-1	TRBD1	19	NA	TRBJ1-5	CASSLAYVLWGQGALPQHF	TGCGCCAGCAGCTTGGCCTATGTGTTGTGGGGACAGGGGGCACTGCCCCAGCATTTT
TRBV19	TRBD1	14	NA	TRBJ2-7	CASSRSDRGSEQYF	TGTGCCAGTAGTCGATCCGACAGGGGCTCCGAGCAGTACTTC
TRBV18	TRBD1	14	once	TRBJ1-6	CASSPRGDREPLHF	TGTGCCAGCTCACCACGCGGGGACAGAGAACCCCTCCACTTT
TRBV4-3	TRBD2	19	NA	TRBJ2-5	CASSQNSGRHHLPEETQYF	TGCGCCAGCAGCCAGAATAGCGGGAGGCATCACCTCCCCGAAGAGACCCAGTACTTC
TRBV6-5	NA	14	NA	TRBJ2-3	CASSTRDIIDTQYF	TGTGCCAGCAGTACCCGGGACATTATAGATACGCAGTATTTT
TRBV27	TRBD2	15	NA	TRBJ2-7	CASSLQTSGSYEQYF	TGTGCCAGCAGTCTCCAGACTAGCGGGAGCTACGAGCAGTACTTC
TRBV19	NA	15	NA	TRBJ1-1	CASSIGAGANTEAFF	TGTGCCAGTAGTATAGGTGCGGGGGCGAACACTGAAGCTTTCTTT
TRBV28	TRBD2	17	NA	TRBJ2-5	CASSFRILTSGQETQYF	TGTGCCAGCAGTTTTCGGATTCTGACTAGCGGCCAAGAGACCCAGTACTTC
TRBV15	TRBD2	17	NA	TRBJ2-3	CATSRDGLAGQGDTQYF	TGTGCCACCAGCAGAGATGGGCTAGCGGGACAAGGTGATACGCAGTATTTT
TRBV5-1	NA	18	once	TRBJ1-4	CASSLAGTATGTNEKLFF	TGCGCCAGCAGCTTGGCTGGAACGGCAACCGGGACTAATGAAAAACTGTTTTTT
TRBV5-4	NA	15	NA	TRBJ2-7	CASSLGEQSSYEQYF	TGTGCCAGCAGCTTGGGGGAGCAAAGCTCCTACGAGCAGTACTTC
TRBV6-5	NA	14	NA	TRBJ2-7	CASSYGGSLSEQYF	TGTGCCAGCAGTTACGGGGGGTCTCTCTCCGAGCAGTACTTC
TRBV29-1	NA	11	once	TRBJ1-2	CSVGDRLGYTF	TGCAGCGTTGGAGACAGACTTGGCTACACCTTC
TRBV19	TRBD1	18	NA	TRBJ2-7	CASSGWDRGVSPPYEQYF	TGTGCCAGTAGTGGGTGGGACAGGGGGGTTTCCCCGCCCTACGAGCAGTACTTC
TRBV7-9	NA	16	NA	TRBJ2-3	CASSRNRETSRDTQYF	TGTGCCAGCAGCCGAAACAGGGAAACAAGTCGAGATACGCAGTATTTT
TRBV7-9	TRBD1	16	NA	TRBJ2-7	CASSITDRGRSYEQYF	TGTGCCAGCAGCATAACGGACAGGGGGCGATCCTACGAGCAGTACTTC
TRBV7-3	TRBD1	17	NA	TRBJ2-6	CASSMAGTGSGANVLTF	TGTGCCAGCAGCATGGCCGGGACAGGGAGCGGGGCCAACGTCCTGACTTTC
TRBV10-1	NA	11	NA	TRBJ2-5	CASSDQETQYF	TGCGCCAGCAGCGACCAAGAGACCCAGTACTTC